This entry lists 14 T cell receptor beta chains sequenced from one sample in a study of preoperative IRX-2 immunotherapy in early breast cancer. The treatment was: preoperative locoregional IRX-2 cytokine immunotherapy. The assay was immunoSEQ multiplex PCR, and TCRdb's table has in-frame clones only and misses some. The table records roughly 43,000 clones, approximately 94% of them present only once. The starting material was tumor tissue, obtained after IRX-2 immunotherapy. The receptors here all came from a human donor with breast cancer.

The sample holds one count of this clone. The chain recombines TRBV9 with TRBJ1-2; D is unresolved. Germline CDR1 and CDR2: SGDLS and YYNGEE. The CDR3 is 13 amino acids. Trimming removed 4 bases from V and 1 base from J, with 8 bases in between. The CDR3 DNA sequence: TGTGCCAGCAGCTACAGTAATAACTATGGCTACACCTTC. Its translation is CASSYSNNYGYTF.

CDR3 region: CASSRGSGELFF. The CDR3 region has the DNA TGTGCCAGCTCACGGGGGTCCGGGGAGCTGTTTTTT. This rearrangement joins TRBV18 to TRBJ2-2; tentatively, D is TRBD1 or TRBD2 (5 bases each). The CDR3 loop spans 12 amino acids. In germline, CDR1 is KGHSH, CDR2 LQKENI. Trimming left V 4 bases short and J 6 bases short, with 6 bases between.

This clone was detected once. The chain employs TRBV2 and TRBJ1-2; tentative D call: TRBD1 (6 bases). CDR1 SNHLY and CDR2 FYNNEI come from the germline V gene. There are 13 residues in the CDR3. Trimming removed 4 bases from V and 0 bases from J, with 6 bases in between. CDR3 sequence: CASSGQANYGYTF. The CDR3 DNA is TGTGCCAGCAGTGGACAGGCTAACTATGGCTACACCTTC. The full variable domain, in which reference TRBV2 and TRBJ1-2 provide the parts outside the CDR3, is EPEVTQTPSHQVTQMGQEVILRCVPISNHLYFYWYRQILGQKVEFLVSFYNNEISEKSEIFDDQFSVERPDGSNFTLKIRSTKLEDSAMYFCASSGQANYGYTFGSGTRLTVV.

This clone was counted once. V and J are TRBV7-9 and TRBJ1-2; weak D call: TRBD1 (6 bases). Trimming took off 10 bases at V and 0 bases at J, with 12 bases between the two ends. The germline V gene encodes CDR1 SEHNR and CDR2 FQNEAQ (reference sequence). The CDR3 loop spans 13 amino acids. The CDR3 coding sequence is TGTGCCACTCCCACAGGGTCTAACTATGGCTACACCTTC. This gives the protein CATPTGSNYGYTF. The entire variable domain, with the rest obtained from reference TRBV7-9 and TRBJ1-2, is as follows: DTGVSQNPRHKITKRGQNVTFRCDPISEHNRLYWYRQTLGQGPEFLTYFQNEAQLEKSRLLSDRFSAERPKGSFSTLEIQRTEQGDSAMYLCATPTGSNYGYTFGSGTRLTVV.

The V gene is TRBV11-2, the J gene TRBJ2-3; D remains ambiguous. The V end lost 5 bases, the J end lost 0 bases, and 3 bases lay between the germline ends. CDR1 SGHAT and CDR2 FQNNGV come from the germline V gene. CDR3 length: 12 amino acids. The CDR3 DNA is TGTGCCAGCAGCCCGAGCACAGATACGCAGTATTTT. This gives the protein CASSPSTDTQYF.

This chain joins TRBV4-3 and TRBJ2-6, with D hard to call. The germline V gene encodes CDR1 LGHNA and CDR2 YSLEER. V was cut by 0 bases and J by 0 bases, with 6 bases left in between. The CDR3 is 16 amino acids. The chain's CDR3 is CASSQDRLSGANVLTF. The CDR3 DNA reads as TGCGCCAGCAGCCAAGACCGACTCTCTGGGGCCAACGTCCTGACTTTC.

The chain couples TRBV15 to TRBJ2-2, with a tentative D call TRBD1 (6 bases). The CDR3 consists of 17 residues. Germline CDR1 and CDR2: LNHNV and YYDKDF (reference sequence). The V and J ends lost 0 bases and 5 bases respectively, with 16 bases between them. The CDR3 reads CATSRDKRQRGTGELFF. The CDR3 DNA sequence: TGTGCCACCAGCAGAGATAAGAGGCAGAGGGGGACCGGGGAGCTGTTTTTT.

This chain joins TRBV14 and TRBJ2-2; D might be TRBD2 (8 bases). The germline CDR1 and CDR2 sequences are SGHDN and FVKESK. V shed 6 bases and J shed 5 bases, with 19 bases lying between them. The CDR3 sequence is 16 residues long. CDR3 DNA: TGTGCCAGCAGGGGGGACAGCGGGAGTAAAACCGGGGAGCTGTTTTTT. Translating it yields CASRGDSGSKTGELFF.

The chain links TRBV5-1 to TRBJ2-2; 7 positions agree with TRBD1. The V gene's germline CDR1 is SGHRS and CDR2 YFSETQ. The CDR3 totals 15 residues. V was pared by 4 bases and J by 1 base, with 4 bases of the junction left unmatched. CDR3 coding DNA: TGCGCCAGCAGCCCGGGACAGCTGAACACCGGGGAGCTGTTTTTT. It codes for CASSPGQLNTGELFF.

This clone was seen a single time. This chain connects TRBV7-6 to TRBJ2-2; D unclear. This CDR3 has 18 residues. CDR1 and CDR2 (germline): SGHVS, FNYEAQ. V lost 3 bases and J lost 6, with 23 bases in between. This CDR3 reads CASSLPREGQHLSGELFF. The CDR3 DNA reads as TGTGCCAGCAGCTTGCCTAGAGAAGGCCAACACCTCTCCGGGGAGCTGTTTTTT.

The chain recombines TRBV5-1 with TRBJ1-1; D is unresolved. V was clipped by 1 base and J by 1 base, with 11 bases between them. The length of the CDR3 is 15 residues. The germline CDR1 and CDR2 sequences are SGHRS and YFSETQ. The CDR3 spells CASSLSVGENTEAFF. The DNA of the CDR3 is TGCGCCAGCAGCTTGAGCGTTGGAGAGAACACTGAAGCTTTCTTT.

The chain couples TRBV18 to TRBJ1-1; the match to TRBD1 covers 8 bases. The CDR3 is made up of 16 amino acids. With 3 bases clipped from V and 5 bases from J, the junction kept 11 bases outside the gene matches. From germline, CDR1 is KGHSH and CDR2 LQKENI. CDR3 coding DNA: TGTGCCAGCTCACCGAGCCCCAGGGGGCTGGAAACTGAAGCTTTCTTT. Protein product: CASSPSPRGLETEAFF.

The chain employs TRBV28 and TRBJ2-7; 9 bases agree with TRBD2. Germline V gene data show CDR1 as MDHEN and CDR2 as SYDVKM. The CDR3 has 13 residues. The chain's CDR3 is CVVSGGLSYEQYF. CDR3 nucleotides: TGTGTAGTGAGCGGGGGGCTCTCCTACGAGCAGTACTTC.

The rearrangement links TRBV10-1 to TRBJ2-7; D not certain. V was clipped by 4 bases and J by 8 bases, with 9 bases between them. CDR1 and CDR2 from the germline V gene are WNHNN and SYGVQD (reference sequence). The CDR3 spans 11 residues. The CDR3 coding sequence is TGCGCCAGCAGTGCGTTCAAAAAGCAGTACTTC. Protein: CASSAFKKQYF.